The entry below gives a single T cell receptor beta chain sequence along with its context. The identical CDR3 is also encoded by other nucleotide sequences in the sample. V gave up 0 bases and J gave up 8 bases, with 10 bases separating them. The CDR3 extends over 13 amino acids. In germline, CDR1 is SGHRS, CDR2 YFSETQ. This entry belongs to a study of shared clonotypes between healthy human individuals. Profiled with immunoSEQ multiplex PCR; TCRdb holds only in-frame clones, not every one. Of 950,000 to 1,300,000 clones listed, around 74% are singletons. The V and J genes are TRBV5-1 and TRBJ2-3; the D is unclear. Sequencing input: memory CD4+ T cells sorted from blood. Regarding subset: CD45RA-negative fraction. The TCR sequence derives from a man between 18 and 35 years old in good health. CDR3 bases: TGCGCCAGCAGCTTGGAACCAGCCGGTACGCAGTATTTT. Amino acids: CASSLEPAGTQYF.